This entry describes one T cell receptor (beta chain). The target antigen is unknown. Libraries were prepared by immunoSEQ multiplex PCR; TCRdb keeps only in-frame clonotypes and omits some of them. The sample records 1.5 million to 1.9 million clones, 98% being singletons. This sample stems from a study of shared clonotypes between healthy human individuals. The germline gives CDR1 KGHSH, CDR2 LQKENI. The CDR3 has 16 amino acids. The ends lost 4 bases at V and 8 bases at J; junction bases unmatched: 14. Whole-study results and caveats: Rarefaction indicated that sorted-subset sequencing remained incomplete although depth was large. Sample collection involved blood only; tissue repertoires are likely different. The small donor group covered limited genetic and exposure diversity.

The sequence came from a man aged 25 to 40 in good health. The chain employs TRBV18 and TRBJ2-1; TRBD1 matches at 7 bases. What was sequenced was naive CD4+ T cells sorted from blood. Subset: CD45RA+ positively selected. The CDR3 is CASSHRGLSLDDEQFF. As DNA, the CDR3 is TGTGCCAGCTCACACAGGGGTTTGAGTTTGGACGATGAGCAGTTCTTC.